The entry below describes one TCR beta chain. This clone was recorded only once. No antigen is known for it. The input lacks base qualities; no much larger clone sits a single base away. These data belong to a study of cytomegalovirus exposure and HLA in healthy donors (dated by TCRdb to the late 2010s). For the study in its entirety: According to an earlier analysis of a few hundred of the donors, about 179 million T cells yielded 90 million to 130 million unique TCR beta sequences and around 300 Gb of sequence data. Roughly 300 gigabases of sequencing data and roughly 90 million unique TCR sequences were included in an early release covering 550 to 650 HLA-typed donors. Of the roughly 400 genotyped donors, approximately 80% were placed in the genetic ancestry cluster associated with self-reported Caucasian donors. The aim of the study was to test whether cataloging public T cell receptors could identify signatures of past pathogen exposure. Using immunosequencing, the study profiled T cell repertoires from 666 subjects and related those repertoires to cytomegalovirus serostatus. Besides the first cohort of hundreds of subjects, a separate validation cohort made up of 95 to 150 different subjects was used. To predict cytomegalovirus infection status, the study combined high-throughput TCR immunosequencing, statistical association of individual TCRs with disease status, and machine learning. To study patterns of TCR occurrence, a later analysis re-analyzed previously published TCR beta repertoires from 550 to 800 donors and added high-resolution HLA genotyping. Rather than drawing on any new phenotypic data, the later analysis identified candidate immune exposures from TCR beta sequences and the way those sequences occurred across donors. An earlier analysis of 450 to 750 of the donors used high-throughput TCR beta sequencing to judge whether each TCR beta V gene segment behaved as functional or pseudogenic. Donor age, sex, ethnicity and CMV serostatus were compiled alongside the repertoire data. A later genetic analysis took genome-wide SNP genotypes for about three fifths of the 666 donors and used that subset as a discovery cohort. All discovery cohort repertoires had been generated using a single sequencing platform. HLA typing covered class I and class II loci at four-digit resolution. The number of typed donors differed by locus: about 620-630 for A, B, C, DRB1 and DQB1; some 500 for DQA1; roughly 600 for DPA1; and approximately 450 for DPB1. Four to six DR-DQ haplotypes were handled as single units for association and clustering, since linkage in the cohort was strong. Across under 500 genotyped donors of the cohort, an average of roughly 230,000 unique TCR beta nucleotide sequences per donor were sequenced, and 15% to 20% of those sequences were non-productive.

The cohort consisted of 600 or so healthy bone marrow donors. At the time of sampling, every cohort member was nominally healthy, though immune exposures that went unrecorded were likely present. The donor tested CMV seropositive, placing the donor among the 310 or so seropositive members of the cohort. Every donor gave a peripheral blood sample, and the peripheral blood mononuclear cells from that sample were used for TCR beta sequencing. The Qiagen DNeasy Blood Extraction Kit was used to extract genomic DNA from the blood cell samples. Receptors were amplified or captured by the immunoSEQ multiplex PCR assay. A mixture of 60 forward primers for TCR Vbeta segments and 13 reverse primers for TCR Jbeta segments was used in the multiplex PCR. A multiplex PCR assay on genomic DNA amplified the CDR3 region of rearranged TCR beta genes. The Illumina HiSeq System was used to sequence the amplified TCR beta libraries as 87-base-pair reads. On the authors' methods: A later analysis counted about 80 million unique TCR beta chains across the 690 or so repertoires, and some 12 million of these chains were shared by at least two donors. Raw reads were error-corrected and collapsed into unique sequences by a nearest-neighbor algorithm in which closely related sequences were merged to remove PCR and sequencing errors. CDR3 sequences were aligned to IMGT reference sequences to assign V, D and J gene segments. For a sequence to be retained, a match of at least six nucleotides was required to both a V gene segment and a J gene segment. A rearrangement was called productive if the CDR3 had no stop codons and remained in frame with V and J, and every other rearrangement was called non-productive. Following IMGT convention, CDR3 was defined as the stretch from the second conserved V-encoded cysteine up to the conserved J-encoded phenylalanine. In an earlier analysis of roughly 580 of the donors, sequences lacking an unambiguous match to a single V gene segment were excluded. An earlier analysis of 587 of the donors called V segments functional above 56.7% productive rearrangements and segregating when the between-donor standard deviation exceeded 5%. To diagnose cytomegalovirus status from the catalog of TCR beta chain sequences, a statistical classification framework was built. V and J gene assignment, in a later analysis, came from comparing TCR nucleotide sequences with IMGT/GENE-DB human TR gene sequences. A later analysis assigned CDR3 sequences and most-parsimonious VDJ recombination scenarios with the TCRdist pipeline. In a later analysis, every TCR beta chain was defined by the combination of its CDR3 amino acid sequence and its V-gene family, and reads without a unique V-gene family were dropped. A later analysis removed 550 to 650 highly shared, low-generation-probability nucleotide sequences to deal with suspected cross-contamination and a sequencing artifact. For each public chain, a later analysis derived a clonal expansion index from normalized ranks of inferred template counts within each repertoire. In a later analysis, generation probabilities were computed with a VDJ recombination model fitted to out-of-frame rearrangements, and the resulting probabilities were checked against IGoR. In a later analysis, TCR-TCR, TCR-HLA and TCR-CMV co-occurrence was scored with hypergeometric tests, and a repertoire-size bias correction was applied to TCR pairs. False discovery rates were estimated in a later analysis by permuting HLA or CMV assignments 20 times. In a later analysis, co-occurring TCRs were grouped using DBSCAN, and TCRdist sequence similarity was added for clustering within HLA-allele-positive subsets. For co-occurrence clustering, repertoires with fewer than 30,000 or more than 120,000 public chains were excluded, along with roughly five repertoires with anomalous nucleotide sharing. As stored in TCRdb, this immuneACCESS dataset retains in-frame rearrangements with V and J assigned. A fraction of the clones does not appear; measured against another copy, unresolved V genes explain less than half of the discrepancy, and the remainder lacks a known reason. V and J calls and clone size are those listed in that table; D and trimming were worked out from the DNA. The sample table shows some 200,000 clones, and about four fifths are seen once. Over 1.5% of the sample belongs to the ten largest clones.

Overall study results and their limits: In the study, about 150 TCR beta chains were listed as associated with cytomegalovirus. In an earlier analysis of 587 of the donors, most TCR beta V segments appeared in productive rearrangements about 90% or about 30% of the time, broadly matching IMGT annotations. Most TCR sequences were observed very rarely across donors, whereas some public TCRs were present in many individuals. Immune exposure information for the cohort was limited to CMV serostatus. A few of the identified cytomegalovirus-associated TCR beta chains were confirmed in vitro to be specific for cytomegalovirus antigens. In a later analysis, 15,000 to 20,000 TCR beta sequences were associated with specific HLA alleles at a false discovery rate of 0.05. In both the original and validation cohorts, the classifier was reported to diagnose cytomegalovirus status with high specificity and sensitivity. Because the 87-base-pair reads could not distinguish some IMGT-functional V segments, including TRBV6-2 and TRBV6-3, those segments were excluded. According to the authors, the approach could potentially be generalized to other disease states and immunological phenotypes. Approximately 16 rarely observed V segments, including chromosome 9 orphons, were excluded from the earlier analysis of about 500 of the donors because counts were too low. Only TCR beta chains were sequenced in this cohort, and the absence of alpha or paired-chain data limited detectable features. The sequencing pipeline was judged likely to have produced a cluster of highly shared sequence variants as a technical artifact. V-gene and J-gene trimming of TCR beta chains was associated with a missense DCLRE1C variant in a later genetic analysis, and the association was replicated in an independent cohort. In a later analysis, HLA-associated TCR beta chains showed more clonal expansion and lower generation probabilities than non-associated chains that were equally common. Because some donors lacked HLA typing at each locus, the association tests relied only on the typed subset. Compared with the 666-donor mean, donors in an Asian-associated ancestry cluster had fewer N-insertions in productive TCRs, according to a later genetic analysis. A later analysis reported that several top co-occurrence clusters appeared linked to parvovirus B19, influenza, CMV and Epstein-Barr virus. Linkage disequilibrium might explain the correlated functional status among segregating V segments, but an unknown experimental factor could not be ruled out. A later analysis found that TCR association rates varied across HLA loci, with DRB1 alleles showing the most associated TCRs and HLA-C alleles the fewest. When HLA alleles, especially DR and DQ, strongly co-occurred, TCR associations were difficult to assign to individual alleles. A further reported finding was that TCR beta sequences accurately predicted the HLA-A and HLA-B alleles for most subjects in the first cohort. In a later analysis, most CMV-associated TCR beta chains were found to appear HLA-restricted, with HLA associations seemingly driven largely by CMV exposure. Presence/absence analyses assumed roughly uniform sequencing depth across donors, an assumption that may not hold.

The CDR3 starts with the cysteine, ends with the phenylalanine, and has 14 residues. CDR3 DNA is the only sequence kept; it has 42 bases, read in frame from the first base. CDR1 is given as MNHEY and CDR2 as SMNVEV, both from the germline V gene (reference sequence). The germline ends are 11 bases apart after V is trimmed by 5 bases and J by 4 bases. What was sequenced was PBMCs. The receptor's source is a girl aged 5 to 17 in good health and CMV-seropositive. The V gene is TRBV27 and the J gene is TRBJ2-2, and possibly TRBD2, on 5 matching bases. Here is the DNA: TGTGCCAGCAGTCACGGGGTCCTCACCGGGGAGCTGTTTTTT. Translated, this gives CASSHGVLTGELFF.